This TCR beta chain was observed in a study of blood T cell repertoires in COVID-19. For the study at large: The United States, Italy and Spain supplied acute and convalescent COVID-19 samples. In each case, the material was cDNA or gDNA derived from T cells, B-cell-depleted T cells, or PBMCs.

Original methodology: The authors estimated nucleated cell counts from reference gene primer amplification. The table came from immunoSEQ multiplex PCR; TCRdb's copy has only in-frame clones and leaves some out. That table gives V, J and clone size, and the DNA gave D and trimming. The repertoire holds approximately 49,000 clones, with 82% as singletons. The germline V and J ends were trimmed by 6 bases and 5 bases, with 16 bases remaining between them. Per the germline V gene, CDR1 is SQVTM and CDR2 is ANQGSEA. There are 14 residues in the CDR3. Material: peripheral blood. The source of this sequence is a human donor with acute or convalescent COVID-19. The donor label of this sample is uncertain. The chain combines TRBV29-1 with TRBJ1-4, with D maybe TRBD1 (5 bases). The CDR3 DNA sequence: TGCAGCGTGGATGGGGGAGGAGGCAATGAAAAACTGTTTTTT. It specifies CSVDGGGGNEKLFF.